This TCR beta chain was found in a study of response to subunit inactivated influenza vaccine. A single record per CDR3 protein comes from TCRdb applying MiXCR to the RT-PCR reads. The sample lists more than 500,000 distinct CDR3 sequences, roughly 12% occurring once. The length of the CDR3 is 15 residues. Looked up from germline, CDR1 is MNHEY and CDR2 is SVGEGT. V gave up 6 bases and J gave up 6 bases; unmatched junction bases: 10. These data were also reused for a study on T cells expressing NK-cell markers. In that study: It was by 5'RACE template switching with UMIs that TCR beta cDNA was made.

The chain couples TRBV6-2 or TRBV6-3 to TRBJ2-7, with TRBD2 identical over 11 bases. This clonotype was obtained from a man aged 50 or older who received an inactivated influenza vaccine. Sequencing used PBMCs from blood, obtained on the day of vaccination. The CDR3 loop reads CASRLAGALVSEQYF. CDR3 in DNA: TGTGCCAGCAGACTAGCGGGGGCACTAGTAAGCGAGCAGTACTTC.